There are a few counts of the clone carrying this T cell receptor beta chain. This sample is drawn from a study of T-cell reconstitution after alpha-beta-depleted transplantation in children. Trimming cost V 7 bases and J 4 bases; bases outside gene matches: 10. The germline V gene has CDR1 MDHEN and CDR2 SYDVKM. CDR3 length equals 15 residues. TCRbeta library construction was performed incorporating unique molecular identifiers. MiXCR, run by TCRdb on the PCR reads, gives a single entry per CDR3 protein. Of 600,000 to 700,000 distinct CDR3 sequences in the sample, over 15% were seen once. Material: PBMCs from the stem cell graft donor, obtained from the stem cell graft. The TCR comes from a human donor who donated a stem cell graft to a child with acute myeloid leukemia. V is TRBV28 and J is TRBJ2-3; 8 bases line up with TRBD1. CDR3 amino acids: CASTPAGQGSDTQYF. Here the CDR3 DNA reads TGTGCCAGCACCCCTGCCGGACAGGGCTCAGATACGCAGTATTTT.